This TCR beta chain is drawn from a study of blood T cells in healthy people across ages. A J-beta primer mix and a sample-barcoded 5' primer were used in a second PCR of roughly 6 to 11 cycles. TCRdb redid the calling of the 5' RACE reads with MiXCR, one entry per CDR3 protein. The data show hundreds of thousands of distinct CDR3 sequences, with 58% seen just once and roughly 22% held by the top ten. With 4 bases removed from V and 7 bases from J, the gap between germline ends came to 20 bases. The germline V gene has CDR1 SGHVS and CDR2 FNYEAQ. CDR3 length: 16 residues. Material for sequencing was blood. The receptor's source is a man under 40 in good health. The chain combines TRBV7-6 with TRBJ2-4; D could derive from TRBD1 or TRBD2 (5 bases each). CDR3 region: CASSWGTATKWNIQYF. The CDR3 nucleotides read TGTGCCAGCAGCTGGGGGACGGCTACAAAGTGGAACATTCAGTACTTC.